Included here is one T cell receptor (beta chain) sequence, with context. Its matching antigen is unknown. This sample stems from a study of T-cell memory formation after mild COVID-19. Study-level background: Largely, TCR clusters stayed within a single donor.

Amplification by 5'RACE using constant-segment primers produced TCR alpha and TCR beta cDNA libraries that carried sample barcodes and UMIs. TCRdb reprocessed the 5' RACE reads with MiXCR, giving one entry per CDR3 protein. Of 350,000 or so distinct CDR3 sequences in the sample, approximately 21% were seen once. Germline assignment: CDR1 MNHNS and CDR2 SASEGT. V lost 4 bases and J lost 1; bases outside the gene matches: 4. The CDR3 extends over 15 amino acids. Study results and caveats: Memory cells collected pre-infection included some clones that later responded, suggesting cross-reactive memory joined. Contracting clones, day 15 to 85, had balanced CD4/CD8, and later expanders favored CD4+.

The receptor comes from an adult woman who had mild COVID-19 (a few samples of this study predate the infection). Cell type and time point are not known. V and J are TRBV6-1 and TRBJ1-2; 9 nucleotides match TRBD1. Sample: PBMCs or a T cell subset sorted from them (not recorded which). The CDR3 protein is CASSGDRDYNYGYTF. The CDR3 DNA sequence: TGTGCCAGCAGTGGGGACAGGGACTATAACTATGGCTACACCTTC.